These 15 T cell receptor beta chains came from one sample sequenced in a study of patients and donors after allogeneic stem cell transplantation. Via MiXCR, TCRdb re-called the RT-PCR reads, giving one row per CDR3 protein. The table has 200,000 to 250,000 distinct CDR3 sequences, 12% to 15% seen once. Sequenced sample: blood, either unsorted or a sorted T cell fraction (not recorded which). The receptor source for this set is a human donor who was either an allogeneic HSCT recipient or a stem cell or donor lymphocyte infusion donor (not recorded which). It is not recorded whose cells these are; they may come from a transplant donor.

This rearrangement joins TRBV2 to TRBJ2-6, with 7 positions matching TRBD2. Trimming took 7 bases from V and 0 from J; bases not matched to a gene: 6. The germline CDR1 and CDR2 sequences are SNHLY and FYNNEI. The CDR3 sequence is 16 residues long. For the CDR3, the DNA is TGTGCCAGCAAGGATCGGACTAGCTCTGGGGCCAACGTCCTGACTTTC. Translating gives CASKDRTSSGANVLTF.

This chain joins TRBV6-2 or TRBV6-3 and TRBJ2-6, with TRBD1 identical over 7 bases. The CDR3 covers 19 residues. V was clipped by 3 bases and J by 3 bases; unmatched bases: 14. Germline assignment: CDR1 MNHEY and CDR2 SVGEGT. This chain's CDR3 is CASSYGDRPSFGGANVLTF. Written as DNA, the CDR3 is TGTGCCAGCAGTTATGGGGACAGACCATCATTCGGTGGGGCCAACGTCCTGACTTTC.

This clonotype was found many times. The chain's CDR3 is CASSLTTGSGEQYF. CDR3 in DNA: TGCGCCAGCAGCCTGACTACAGGATCCGGGGAGCAGTACTTC. The chain uses TRBV4-1 and TRBJ2-7; TRBD1 or TRBD2 may be the D gene (5 bases each). V was shortened by 4 bases and J by 7 bases, with 17 bases between the two germline ends. The CDR3 length is 14 residues. Germline CDR1 MGHRA, CDR2 YSYEKL.

This clonotype was observed at least ten times. V gene TRBV12-3 or TRBV12-4 combines with J gene TRBJ1-4, with D hard to call. The length of the CDR3 is 15 residues. V lost 6 bases and J lost 0, with 11 bases in between. This chain's CDR3 is CASSRRRATNEKLFF. The CDR3 nucleotides read TGTGCCAGCAGCCGTAGACGGGCAACTAATGAAAAACTGTTTTTT.

The chain links TRBV4-1 to TRBJ1-3; D gene uncertain. Germline-derived CDR1 and CDR2 are MGHRA and YSYEKL. The CDR3 sequence is 16 residues long. V lost 0 bases and J lost 0, with 9 bases in between. CDR3 sequence: CASSQDPTASGNTIYF. CDR3 coding DNA: TGCGCCAGCAGCCAAGATCCAACAGCCTCTGGAAACACCATATATTTT.

This clonotype was picked up a small number of times. The chain combines TRBV7-9 with TRBJ2-7; D is tentatively TRBD1 or TRBD2 (5 bases each). The CDR3 spans 16 residues. Germline lookup yields CDR1 SEHNR and CDR2 FQNEAQ (reference sequence). The ends were cut back, 2 bases at V and 0 bases at J, with 14 bases in the middle. The CDR3 spells CASSLPPGRASYEQYF. DNA for the CDR3: TGTGCCAGCAGCTTACCACCGGGACGGGCCTCCTACGAGCAGTACTTC.

The chain couples TRBV19 to TRBJ1-6, with TRBD1 as a possible D gene (6 bases). The V end lost 3 bases, the J end lost 1 base, and 16 bases lay between the germline ends. The CDR3 runs 18 residues. Germline lookup yields CDR1 LNHDA and CDR2 SQIVND (reference sequence). The chain's CDR3 is CASSMDSLGASYNSPLHF. Here the CDR3 DNA reads TGTGCCAGTAGTATGGACTCTTTGGGGGCTTCCTATAATTCACCCCTCCACTTT. The full variable domain, rest sourced from reference TRBV19 and TRBJ1-6, is DGGITQSPKYLFRKEGQNVTLSCEQNLNHDAMYWYRQDPGQGLRLIYYSQIVNDFQKGDIAEGYSVSREKKESFPLTVTSAQKNPTAFYLCASSMDSLGASYNSPLHFGNGTRLTVT.

This clonotype has a count of ten or more. The chain recombines TRBV27 with TRBJ1-3; D is ambiguous. The length of the CDR3 is 16 residues. The V and J ends lost 7 bases and 1 base respectively, with 17 bases between them. CDR1 and CDR2 from the germline V gene are MNHEY and SMNVEV (reference sequence). This CDR3 reads CASKPGIGLSGNTIYF. DNA for the CDR3: TGTGCCAGCAAGCCCGGTATAGGGTTGTCTGGAAACACCATATATTTT.

V is TRBV2 and J is TRBJ1-6; a weak D match, TRBD1 (6 bases). Deletions cut 5 bases from V and 8 bases from J, with 10 bases between. Germline lookup yields CDR1 SNHLY and CDR2 FYNNEI. CDR3 length: 13 amino acids. The CDR3 is CASSPRGDSPLHF. CDR3 sequence (DNA): TGTGCCAGCAGTCCCAGGGGAGATTCACCCCTCCACTTT. Based on the CDR3 plus reference TRBV2 and TRBJ1-6, the full variable domain is EPEVTQTPSHQVTQMGQEVILRCVPISNHLYFYWYRQILGQKVEFLVSFYNNEISEKSEIFDDQFSVERPDGSNFTLKIRSTKLEDSAMYFCASSPRGDSPLHFGNGTRLTVT.

This clonotype has a count of ten or more. V and J are TRBV9 and TRBJ1-3; possible D gene TRBD1, 6 bases. The V end lost 0 bases, the J end lost 2 bases, and 9 bases lay between the germline ends. Per germline, CDR1 SGDLS and CDR2 YYNGEE. This CDR3 spans 15 amino acids. Here the CDR3 reads CASSVEQGPGNTIYF. The DNA of the CDR3 is TGTGCCAGCAGCGTAGAACAGGGCCCTGGAAACACCATATATTTT. The full variable domain, in which reference TRBV9 and TRBJ1-3 provide the parts outside the CDR3, is DSGVTQTPKHLITATGQRVTLRCSPRSGDLSVYWYQQSLDQGLQFLIQYYNGEERAKGNILERFSAQQFPDLHSELNLSSLELGDSALYFCASSVEQGPGNTIYFGEGSWLTVV.

The DNA for the CDR3 is TGCAGTGCTAGCGGGATGAACACCGGGGAGCTGTTTTTT. This gives the protein CSASGMNTGELFF. The J gene is TRBJ2-2, the V gene TRBV20-1; D possibly corresponds to TRBD2 (5 bases). The length of the CDR3 is 13 residues. Per the germline V gene, CDR1 is DFQATT and CDR2 is SNEGSKA (reference sequence). V lost 3 bases and J 1 base, leaving 6 bases between the germline ends.

In this sample, this clonotype turned up many times. The V gene is TRBV5-1, the J gene TRBJ2-7; 7 nucleotides align to TRBD2. The germline gives CDR1 SGHRS, CDR2 YFSETQ. The CDR3 spans 15 residues. The ends lost 5 bases at V and 2 bases at J; junction bases unmatched: 10. Here the CDR3 DNA reads TGCGCCAGCAGTCCCCGACCGGGGACTACCTACGAGCAGTACTTC. Translated, it gives CASSPRPGTTYEQYF.

This clonotype was recorded at least ten times. The chain couples TRBV3-1 to TRBJ2-3; 8 nucleotides line up with TRBD2. This CDR3 has 15 amino acids. Germline V gene lookup returns CDR1 LGHDT and CDR2 YNNKEL (reference sequence). J was trimmed by 2 bases and V by 3 bases; bases with no gene match: 4. The CDR3 nucleotides are TGTGCCAGCAGCCACGGGACTAGATACACAGATACGCAGTATTTT. It yields the protein CASSHGTRYTDTQYF.

The J gene is TRBJ1-1, the V gene TRBV5-1, with TRBD1 as a possible D gene (5 bases). The CDR3 sequence is 15 residues long. CDR1 SGHRS and CDR2 YFSETQ come from the germline V gene. Between the trimmed V and J ends, which lost 0 bases and 5 bases, there was a span of 14 bases. The CDR3 region is CASSLEAGRRTEAFF. CDR3 sequence (DNA): TGCGCCAGCAGCTTGGAGGCAGGGAGGAGAACTGAAGCTTTCTTT.

There are many counts of this clonotype. The rearrangement links TRBV3-1 to TRBJ2-1; D is possibly TRBD2 (5 bases). From germline, CDR1 is LGHDT and CDR2 YNNKEL (reference sequence). The CDR3 contains 14 residues. The germline V and J ends were trimmed by 0 bases and 4 bases, with 7 bases remaining between them. The CDR3 DNA is TGTGCCAGCAGCCAAGAACCGGGGTACAATGAGCAGTTCTTC. It specifies CASSQEPGYNEQFF.